This T cell receptor (beta chain) was sequenced in a study of cytomegalovirus exposure and HLA in healthy donors. Deletions cut 6 bases from V and 8 bases from J, with 8 bases between. The CDR3 has 11 residues. CDR1 is MNHEY, CDR2 SVGAGI, per germline. The PCR had 60 Vbeta and 13 Jbeta primers. Produced via immunoSEQ multiplex PCR; TCRdb's table is partial and in-frame only. Among under 75,000 clones listed, 65% to 80% were seen once. General study points: Certain sequence variants were highly shared and formed a cluster, and this cluster was likely a sequencing artifact. It emerged from a later analysis that several of the most significant clusters appeared to be linked to common viral pathogens.

On this clone itself: As yet, its antigen is unknown.

Source material: PBMCs. This receptor was identified in a man aged 40-49 years in good health and CMV-seropositive. The chain employs TRBV6-5 and TRBJ2-1, with D unclear. CDR3 DNA: TGTGCCAGCAGCCCAGGCGATGAGCAGTTCTTC. Amino acids: CASSPGDEQFF.